This TCR beta chain was recovered during a study of response to subunit inactivated influenza vaccine. With regard to this clonotype: Its cognate antigen is unknown.

MiXCR, applied by TCRdb to the RT-PCR reads, yields one record per CDR3 protein. The sample has hundreds of thousands of distinct CDR3 sequences, 18% seen once. Trimming left V 1 base short and J 4 bases short, with 14 bases between. CDR1 and CDR2 from the germline V gene are LGHDT and YNNKEL (reference sequence). The CDR3 length is 16 residues. Overall study findings and caveats: The authors put forward the suggestion that each seasonal influenza vaccination may bring in only a limited number of new T cells.

The V call is TRBV3-1, the J call TRBJ2-1; maybe TRBD2 (6 bases). This receptor was identified in a man in his fifties who received an inactivated influenza vaccine. The sequences come from PBMCs from blood, collected about 5 days after vaccination. The CDR3 loop is CASSQGGAPFYNEQFF. CDR3 coding DNA: TGTGCCAGCAGCCAAGGCGGGGCCCCCTTTTACAATGAGCAGTTCTTC.